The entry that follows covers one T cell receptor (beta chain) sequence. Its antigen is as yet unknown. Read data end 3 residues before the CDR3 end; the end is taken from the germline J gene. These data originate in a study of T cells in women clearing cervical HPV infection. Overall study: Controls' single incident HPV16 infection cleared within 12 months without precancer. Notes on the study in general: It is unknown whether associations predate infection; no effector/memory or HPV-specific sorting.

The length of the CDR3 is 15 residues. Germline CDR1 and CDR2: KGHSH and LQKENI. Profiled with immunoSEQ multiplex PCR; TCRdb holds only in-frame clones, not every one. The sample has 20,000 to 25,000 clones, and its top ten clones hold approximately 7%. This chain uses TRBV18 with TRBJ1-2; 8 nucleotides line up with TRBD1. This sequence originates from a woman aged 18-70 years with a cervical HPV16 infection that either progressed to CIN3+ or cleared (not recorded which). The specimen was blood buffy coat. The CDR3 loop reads CASSPGTGSMGDYTF. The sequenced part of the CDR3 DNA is TGTGCCAGCTCCCCTGGGACAGGAAGTATGGGTGAC.